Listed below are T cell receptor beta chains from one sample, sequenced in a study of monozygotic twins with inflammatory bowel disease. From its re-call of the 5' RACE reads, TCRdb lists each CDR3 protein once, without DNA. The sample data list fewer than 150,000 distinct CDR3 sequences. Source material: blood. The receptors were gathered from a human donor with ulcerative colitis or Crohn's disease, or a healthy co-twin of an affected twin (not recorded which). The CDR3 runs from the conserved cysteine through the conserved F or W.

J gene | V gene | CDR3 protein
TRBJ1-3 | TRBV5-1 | CASSFGAQGEGNTIYF
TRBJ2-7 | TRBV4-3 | CASSQDGVAGALYEQYF
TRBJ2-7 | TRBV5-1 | CASSVYRETSYEQYF
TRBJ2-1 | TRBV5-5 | CASSSDTYNEQFF
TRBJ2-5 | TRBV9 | CASSHTREETQYF
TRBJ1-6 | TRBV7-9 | CASSYLNSPLHF
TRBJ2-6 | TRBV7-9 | CASSLYSGANVLTF
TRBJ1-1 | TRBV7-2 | CASSLGSRRGTEAFF
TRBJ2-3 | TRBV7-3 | CASSLTRAGGSTDTQYF
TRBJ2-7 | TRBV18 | CASSPPSQNGEQYF
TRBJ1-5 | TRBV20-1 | CSARELQVSNQPQHF
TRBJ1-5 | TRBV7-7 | CASSLARQGGCVPQHF
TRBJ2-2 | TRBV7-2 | CASSLKTGTGELFF
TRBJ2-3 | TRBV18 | CASSRAGSDTQYF
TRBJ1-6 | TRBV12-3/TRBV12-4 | CASSRLLQRGNSPLHF
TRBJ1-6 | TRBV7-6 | CASSSYVNSPLHF
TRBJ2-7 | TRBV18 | CASSPLGQDYEQYF
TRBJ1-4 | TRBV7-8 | CASSTATNEKLFF
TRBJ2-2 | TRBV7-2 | CASSSANTGELFF
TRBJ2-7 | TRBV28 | CASSLSGTGTYEQYF
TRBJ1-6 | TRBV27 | CASSPGTHRNSPLHF
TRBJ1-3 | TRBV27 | CASSPTRIRGSSGNTIYF
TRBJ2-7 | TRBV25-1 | CASSDPGKYEQYF
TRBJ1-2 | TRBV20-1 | CSARRREGSYGYTF
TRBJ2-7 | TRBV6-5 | CASIRRGGKGSYEQYF
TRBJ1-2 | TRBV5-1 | CASSLAGTGNYGYTF
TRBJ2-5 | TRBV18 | CASSPEETQYF
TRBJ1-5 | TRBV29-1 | CSVGKGQGEQPQHF
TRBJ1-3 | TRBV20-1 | CSASFPDTIYF
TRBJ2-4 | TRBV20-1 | CSARSSGGVNIQYF
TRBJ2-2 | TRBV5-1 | CASSLVQGHGELFF
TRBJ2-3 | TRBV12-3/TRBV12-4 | CASSLGTTNTDTQYF
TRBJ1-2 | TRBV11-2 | CASRLARRGYTF
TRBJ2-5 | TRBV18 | CASSPSSSGGAETQYF
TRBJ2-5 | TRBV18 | CASSPLEGSKETQYF
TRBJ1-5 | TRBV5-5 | CASSFQVLGNINQPQHF